Listed below are T cell receptor beta chains from one sample, sequenced in a study of blood T cell repertoires in COVID-19. Assay used: immunoSEQ multiplex PCR; TCRdb lists only in-frame clones, some missing. Of 85,000 to 130,000 clones detected, approximately 92% appear once; the ten largest clones hold 5.7%. The source material was peripheral blood. The receptor source for this set is a man in his 70s with acute or convalescent COVID-19. The CDR3 runs from the conserved cysteine through the conserved F or W. The order of the fields is CDR3 length, D gene, V gene, clone size, J gene, CDR3 DNA, CDR3 protein. The D gene is left open where the match is weak. The size entry is marked missing in some rows and otherwise reads once, few, many or a size class.

>17|TRBD2|TRBV7-2|NA|TRBJ2-1
TGTGCCAGCAGCTTTCAGGTCACTAGCGGCCGACACAATGAGCAGTTCTTC
CASSFQVTSGRHNEQFF
>19|NA|TRBV9|NA|TRBJ1-3
TGTGCCAGCAGCGTAGCTGGCCGGCACAGGGCCCTCTCTGGAAACACCATATATTTT
CASSVAGRHRALSGNTIYF
>13|TRBD2|TRBV12-3/TRBV12-4|NA|TRBJ2-7
TGTGCCAGCAGGTCGCGGGGGGCAAACGAGCAGTACTTC
CASRSRGANEQYF
>15|NA|TRBV5-1|NA|TRBJ2-2
TGCGCCAGCAGCTTGGCCGGGAGAGGGACCGGGGAGCTGTTTTTT
CASSLAGRGTGELFF
>16|NA|TRBV6-5|NA|TRBJ1-1
TGTGCCAGCAGTTACTCGGGGCTCCGACGGAACACTGAAGCTTTCTTT
CASSYSGLRRNTEAFF
>14|TRBD2|TRBV2|once|TRBJ2-2
TGTGCCAGCAGGCTAGCGGGGGGGACCGGGGAGCTGTTTTTT
CASRLAGGTGELFF
>19|TRBD2|TRBV3-1/TRBV3-2|NA|TRBJ2-1
TGTGCCAGCAGCCAAGATATGAGACTAGCGGGGTTCCCCTACAATGAGCAGTTCTTC
CASSQDMRLAGFPYNEQFF
>15|TRBD1|TRBV6-5|NA|TRBJ1-2
TGTGCCAGCAGGGGTACCGGGACAGGGTACTATGGCTACACCTTC
CASRGTGTGYYGYTF
>16|NA|TRBV10-3|NA|TRBJ2-3
TGTGCCATCAGTGGGGACGGGCGGGGAGCCTCAGATACGCAGTATTTT
CAISGDGRGASDTQYF
>17|TRBD2|TRBV28|NA|TRBJ2-1
TGTGCCAGCAGCCGAGGGACTAGCGGGAGGCACGGGCATGAGCAGTTCTTC
CASSRGTSGRHGHEQFF
>15|TRBD1|TRBV11-3|NA|TRBJ1-1
TGTGCCAGCAGCTTAGCGGGACAGCCGAACACTGAAGCTTTCTTT
CASSLAGQPNTEAFF
>18|TRBD2|TRBV5-1|NA|TRBJ2-5
TGCGCCAGCAGCTTGGCCGGGGTCGGACTAGCGAGCCAAGAGACCCAGTACTTC
CASSLAGVGLASQETQYF
>11|NA|TRBV12-3/TRBV12-4|NA|TRBJ2-1
TGTGCCAGCAGTCGGGGTCCTGAGCAGTTCTTC
CASSRGPEQFF
>15|NA|TRBV27|NA|TRBJ2-5
TGTGCCAGCAGTTTATCGTGGGGGGAATGGGAGACCCAGTACTTC
CASSLSWGEWETQYF
>17|NA|TRBV11-3|NA|TRBJ2-5
TGTGCCAGCAGCTCCCCCGACGGCTGGGGACTCCAAGAGACCCAGTACTTC
CASSSPDGWGLQETQYF
>13|TRBD2|TRBV6-6|NA|TRBJ2-7
TGTGCCAGCATATTTAGCGGGTCGGGGGAGCAGTACTTC
CASIFSGSGEQYF
>17|TRBD2|TRBV14|NA|TRBJ2-5
TGTGCCAGCAGCCAAGATCGGGGACTAGCGGTCCAAGAGACCCAGTACTTC
CASSQDRGLAVQETQYF
>14|NA|TRBV27|NA|TRBJ1-1
TGTGCCAGCAGTTTATCGTCCCCTGTGACTGAAGCTTTCTTT
CASSLSSPVTEAFF
>13|NA|TRBV27|NA|TRBJ2-3
TGTGCCAGCAGTTTTAGGCGGGGAGATACGCAGTATTTT
CASSFRRGDTQYF
>15|NA|TRBV28|NA|TRBJ1-3
TGTGCCAGCAGTTACCCGACAGGCTCTGGAAACACCATATATTTT
CASSYPTGSGNTIYF
>13|NA|TRBV4-2|NA|TRBJ1-1
TGTGCCAGCAGCCAAGTTCGGGGGACTGAAGCTTTCTTT
CASSQVRGTEAFF
>14|TRBD1|TRBV7-8|NA|TRBJ1-2
TGTGCCAGCAGCCCACAGGGGGCCTCCTATGGCTACACCTTC
CASSPQGASYGYTF
>15|TRBD1|TRBV5-1|NA|TRBJ2-3
TGCGCCAGCAGCTGGAGACAGGGGGGAACAGATACGCAGTATTTT
CASSWRQGGTDTQYF
>14|NA|TRBV4-3|NA|TRBJ2-3
TGCGCCAGCAGCCAAGCGAGAGCTACGAATACGCAGTATTTT
CASSQARATNTQYF
>17|NA|TRBV27|NA|TRBJ1-3
TGTGCCAGCAGTGAGGGCACACCTCTACAATCTGGAAACACCATATATTTT
CASSEGTPLQSGNTIYF
>13|NA|TRBV2|NA|TRBJ1-4
TGTGCCATCAGAGGGGGGGTCCGGGAAAAACTGTTTTTT
CAIRGGVREKLFF
>16|TRBD1|TRBV30|NA|TRBJ1-1
TGTGCCTGGACGGACAGGGGGCATTTGGTTTGGACTGAAGCTTTCTTT
CAWTDRGHLVWTEAFF
>20|TRBD2|TRBV29-1|medium-sized|TRBJ2-5
TGCAGCGCCCTAAAACTCTCTAGCGGGAGCAGTGTAGGGAATCGAGAGACCCAGTACTTC
CSALKLSSGSSVGNRETQYF
>15|NA|TRBV4-2|NA|TRBJ1-5
TGTGCCAGCAGCCAAGATGGACAGTTCAATCAGCCCCAGCATTTT
CASSQDGQFNQPQHF
>14|NA|TRBV19|NA|TRBJ2-3
TGTGCCAGTAGTATAGTTCAAGGGGCAGATACGCAGTATTTT
CASSIVQGADTQYF
>14|TRBD1|TRBV7-2|NA|TRBJ2-3
TGTGCCAGCACCGCGACAGGGATAACAGATACGCAGTATTTT
CASTATGITDTQYF
>14|NA|TRBV7-8|NA|TRBJ1-1
TGTGCCAGCAGCTTAGGACGGGGAAACACTGAAGCTTTCTTT
CASSLGRGNTEAFF
>15|TRBD1|TRBV11-3|NA|TRBJ2-7
TGTGCCAGCAGCGCTCAACAGGGGCCCTCCTACGAGCAGTACTTC
CASSAQQGPSYEQYF
>13|NA|TRBV11-2|NA|TRBJ1-3
TGTGCCAGCAGCCCAGGGGCTGGAAACACCATATATTTT
CASSPGAGNTIYF
>14|NA|TRBV11-2|NA|TRBJ1-4
TGTGCCAGCAGCCCCGGACGGAGGGACGAAAAACTGTTTTTT
CASSPGRRDEKLFF
>16|NA|TRBV6-5|NA|TRBJ1-3
TGTGCCAGCAGTTACTCGAGGGGGACCTCTGGAAACACCATATATTTT
CASSYSRGTSGNTIYF